The next 7 T cell receptor beta chains were all read from a single sample in a study of T cells in Graves' hyperthyroidism and ophthalmopathy. RNA transcripts yielded amplified TCR beta CDR3 regions. First-round RT-PCR targeting the TCR CDR3 was performed with the HTBI primer set. Via MiXCR, TCRdb re-called the multiplex PCR reads, giving one row per CDR3 protein. Found here are 550,000 to 600,000 distinct CDR3 sequences, about 45% of them singletons; the top ten hold 15% to 20%. The source material was peripheral blood or thyroid tissue (not recorded which). Receptor source: an adult woman with Graves' disease, either hyperthyroidism or ophthalmopathy (not recorded which).

As for this clonotype: One end of the junction does not line up with germline, which may come from a read error. This rearrangement joins TRBV29-1 to TRBJ1-2; D is undetermined. The CDR3 is 11 amino acids. Germline CDR1 SQVTM, CDR2 ANQGSEA. The CDR3 DNA sequence: TGCAGGGCGATTTCTCCTTATGGTTACACCTTC. Its protein is CRAISPYGYTF. Supplemented by reference TRBV29-1 and TRBJ1-2, the full variable domain reads SAVISQKPSRDICQRGTSLTIQCQVDSQVTMMFWYRQQPGQSLTLIATANQGSEATYESGFVIDKFPISRPNLTFSTLTVSNMSPEDSSIYLCRAISPYGYTFGSGTRLTVV.

This clonotype showed up many times. V usage is TRBV5-1 and J usage is TRBJ2-2; no firm D call. The length of the CDR3 is 13 residues. Trimming pared 2 bases from V and 7 bases from J, leaving 9 bases between. Germline V CDR1 and CDR2: SGHRS, YFSETQ. CDR3 nucleotide sequence: TGCGCCAGCAGCTTACCACGACTCGGGGAGCTGTTTTTT. Translated, it gives CASSLPRLGELFF.

This clonotype has a count of ten or more. The CDR3, as DNA: TGTGCCACCAGTGATGGACAGTTTAGCAATCAGCCCCAGCATTTT. Translation: CATSDGQFSNQPQHF. This chain uses TRBV24-1 with TRBJ1-5, with a tentative D call TRBD1 (6 bases). Germline CDR1 is KGHDR and CDR2 is SFDVKD. Trimming took 3 bases from V and 0 from J, leaving 8 bases between them. The CDR3 runs 15 residues.

The V gene is TRBV28, the J gene TRBJ1-6; 7 bases map to TRBD1. The CDR3 is made up of 15 amino acids. Germline V lookup: CDR1 MDHEN, CDR2 SYDVKM. V lost 5 bases and J lost 4; bases outside the gene matches: 5. CDR3 in DNA: TGTGCCAGCAGTGGAGAGGGACAGTATAATTCACCCCTCCACTTT. Translated: CASSGEGQYNSPLHF. The whole variable domain, filled in from reference TRBV28 and TRBJ1-6, reads DVKVTQSSRYLVKRTGEKVFLECVQDMDHENMFWYRQDPGLGLRLIYFSYDVKMKEKGDIPEGYSVSREKKERFSLILESASTNQTSMYLCASSGEGQYNSPLHFGNGTRLTVT.

This clonotype was seen at least ten times. This chain connects TRBV24-1 to TRBJ2-5; D uncertain. V lost 4 bases, J lost 5 bases, and 4 bases lay in between. Germline-derived CDR1 and CDR2 are KGHDR and SFDVKD. The CDR3 length is 11 residues. CDR3 residues: CATSERETQYF. The DNA for the CDR3 is TGTGCCACCAGTGAGAGGGAGACCCAGTACTTC.

This clonotype was observed a handful of times. V and J are TRBV7-2 and TRBJ2-5, with TRBD2 matching 7 bases. Germline assignment: CDR1 SGHTA and CDR2 FQGNSA. V gave up 0 bases and J gave up 6 bases; unmatched junction bases: 7. CDR3 length: 15 amino acids. In nucleotides, the CDR3 is TGTGCCAGCAGCTTAGCTTCCGCGGGAGCGAAGACCCAGTACTTC. This translates into CASSLASAGAKTQYF. Full variable domain (remainder filled in from reference TRBV7-2 and TRBJ2-5): GAGVSQSPSNKVTEKGKDVELRCDPISGHTALYWYRQSLGQGLEFLIYFQGNSAPDKSGLPSDRFSAERTGGSVSTLTIQRTQQEDSAVYLCASSLASAGAKTQYFGPGTRLLVL.

Ten or more counts support this clonotype. The V call is TRBV12-3 or TRBV12-4, the J call TRBJ2-7, with no clear D. This CDR3 comprises 12 residues. V lost 6 bases to trimming and J lost 3 bases, with 9 bases between them. The CDR3 DNA sequence: TGTGCCAGCAGCTCTCCCTACTACGAGCAGTACTTC. This translates into CASSSPYYEQYF.